One and the same sample provided the 13 T cell receptor beta chains below, sequenced in a study of blood T cell repertoires in COVID-19. Assay: immunoSEQ multiplex PCR; the TCRdb copy retains only in-frame clones and omits some. Found here are fewer than 150,000 clones, around 84% of them singletons; the top ten hold 3% to 3.5%. The specimen sequenced was peripheral blood. The receptors here all came from a man aged 35 to 55 with acute or convalescent COVID-19.

The V call is TRBV5-4, the J call TRBJ2-2; 11 positions match TRBD2. Germline V lookup: CDR1 SGHNT, CDR2 YYREEE (reference sequence). The CDR3 totals 16 residues. V lost 5 bases, J lost 7 bases, and 10 bases stayed unmatched. The CDR3 bases are TGTGCCAGCAGTCGTTTTAGCGGGGGGGCGAGCGGGGAGCTGTTTTTT. Its translation is CASSRFSGGASGELFF.

Worth noting for this clone: No conserved phenylalanine or tryptophan ends this CDR3, so it is likely a read error. The DNA is omitted, as the CDR3 cannot be located on it reliably, and the CDR3 follows TCRdb's listing. The chain is built from TRBV2 and TRBJ2-7; the D call TRBD1 from the table was never checked on the DNA. The V gene's germline CDR1 is SNHLY and CDR2 FYNNEI. Termini included, the CDR3 measures 13 amino acids. CDR3 loop: CASSVTRDTLIFS.

This clone showed up just once. V usage is TRBV5-8 and J usage is TRBJ2-5; 10 bases map to TRBD1. Germline CDR1 SGHTS, CDR2 YDEGEE. The trim removed 6 bases at V and 7 bases at J, leaving 9 bases unmatched. This CDR3 comprises 14 residues. In DNA, the CDR3 is TGTGCCAGCACCACGGGACAGGGGCCCGGGACCCAGTACTTC. Its protein is CASTTGQGPGTQYF.

The chain combines TRBV7-9 with TRBJ1-1; the match to TRBD1 covers 7 bases. CDR1 and CDR2 from the germline V gene are SEHNR and FQNEAQ (reference sequence). This CDR3 has 15 residues. J was trimmed by 5 bases and V by 6 bases; bases with no gene match: 12. This CDR3 is CASRHRQGTETEAFF. The DNA of the CDR3 is TGTGCCAGCAGGCACCGACAGGGTACGGAGACTGAAGCTTTCTTT. The full variable domain, with the rest looked up from reference TRBV7-9 and TRBJ1-1, is DTGVSQNPRHKITKRGQNVTFRCDPISEHNRLYWYRQTLGQGPEFLTYFQNEAQLEKSRLLSDRFSAERPKGSFSTLEIQRTEQGDSAMYLCASRHRQGTETEAFFGQGTRLTVV.

Only a few counts were recorded for this clone. The J gene is TRBJ1-5, the V gene TRBV7-2; D possibly corresponds to TRBD1 (5 bases). Germline-derived CDR1 and CDR2 are SGHTA and FQGNSA. V lost 3 bases and J 5 bases, leaving 8 bases between the germline ends. The CDR3 has 13 amino acids. The CDR3 loop reads CASSFSGDQPQHF. In DNA form, the CDR3 reads TGTGCCAGCAGCTTTTCGGGGGATCAGCCCCAGCATTTT.

The rearrangement links TRBV10-1 to TRBJ1-5; D not resolved. Trimming took off 7 bases at V and 2 bases at J, with 27 bases between the two ends. Germline V gene sequence: CDR1 WNHNN, CDR2 SYGVQD (reference sequence). The CDR3 has 19 residues. CDR3 residues: CASTFEADSVSSGNQPQHF. CDR3 sequence (DNA): TGCGCCAGCACCTTTGAGGCAGACTCGGTTTCAAGCGGCAATCAGCCCCAGCATTTT.

The chain employs TRBV27 and TRBJ2-7; D might be TRBD2 (6 bases). Per germline, CDR1 MNHEY and CDR2 SMNVEV (reference sequence). The CDR3 spans 14 residues. The V end was cut by 4 bases, the J end by 7 bases, with 17 bases between. The CDR3 DNA reads TGTGCCAGCAGTTCCGCGGGGAGTTCTGGGGAGCAGTACTTC. As protein: CASSSAGSSGEQYF.

The V gene is TRBV29-1, the J gene TRBJ1-1, with no clear D. Per germline, CDR1 SQVTM and CDR2 ANQGSEA. Between the trimmed V and J ends, which lost 4 bases and 1 base, there was a span of 7 bases. The CDR3 runs to 12 residues. The chain's CDR3 is CSVGGGNTEAFF. CDR3 nucleotide sequence: TGCAGCGTTGGTGGAGGGAACACTGAAGCTTTCTTT.

The rearrangement joins TRBV9 to TRBJ1-2; D gene unclear. Germline V lookup: CDR1 SGDLS, CDR2 YYNGEE. V dropped 3 bases and J dropped 8 bases, with 5 bases sitting between them. This CDR3 is built from 10 residues. CDR3 loop: CASSGGGYTF. The CDR3 nucleotides read TGTGCCAGCAGCGGAGGGGGCTACACCTTC.

The V gene is TRBV29-1, the J gene TRBJ2-7; D uncertain. The CDR3 loop spans 13 amino acids. The V end was cut by 4 bases, the J end by 0 bases, with 10 bases between. The germline gives CDR1 SQVTM, CDR2 ANQGSEA. The CDR3, as DNA: TGCAGCGTTGCGAGCCGAAGCTCCTACGAGCAGTACTTC. Translated: CSVASRSSYEQYF.

The CDR3 sequence is CASSFPGGDQPQHF. CDR3 DNA sequence: TGTGCCAGCAGCTTCCCGGGGGGCGATCAGCCCCAGCATTTT. The chain links TRBV7-2 to TRBJ1-5, with a tentative D call TRBD1 (6 bases). In germline, CDR1 is SGHTA, CDR2 FQGNSA. CDR3 size: 14 residues. Deletions cut 3 bases from V and 5 bases from J, with 11 bases between.

V and J are TRBV24-1 and TRBJ2-3; 12 bases line up with TRBD1. The CDR3 totals 17 residues. Germline CDR1 is KGHDR and CDR2 is SFDVKD. The ends lost 2 bases at V and 3 bases at J; junction bases unmatched: 5. In DNA, the CDR3 is TGTGCCACCAGTGATTCCGGGACAGGGGGCACGACAGATACGCAGTATTTT. The encoded protein is CATSDSGTGGTTDTQYF.

This clone turned up a few times. CDR3 loop: CASSLLSTEAFF. Here the CDR3 DNA reads TGTGCCAGCAGCTTATTGAGCACTGAAGCTTTCTTT. The chain joins TRBV7-2 to TRBJ1-1; no firm D call. This CDR3 is built from 12 residues. Trimming took 2 bases from V and 4 from J, leaving 5 bases between them. Germline V gene sequence: CDR1 SGHTA, CDR2 FQGNSA.